Below are 28 T cell receptor beta chains sequenced from a single sample in a study of cytomegalovirus exposure and HLA in healthy donors. Primers included in the PCR were 60 Vbeta and 13 Jbeta primers. Assay used: immunoSEQ multiplex PCR; TCRdb lists only in-frame clones, some missing. The table shows approximately 100,000 clones, with about 68% occurring only once. Sequencing was done on a sample of PBMCs. These receptors all come from a man aged 25 to 40 in good health and CMV-seropositive.

This chain links TRBV28 with TRBJ2-7; 7 bases agree with TRBD1. The CDR3 sequence is 14 residues long. After removal of 5 bases from V and 5 bases from J, the junction contained 9 bases not matched to a gene. Germline V CDR1 and CDR2: MDHEN, SYDVKM. As DNA, the CDR3 is TGTGCCAGCAGTCAGAGGACAGGCCTGAACGAGCAGTACTTC. The encoded protein is CASSQRTGLNEQYF.

The gene calls are TRBV7-9 and TRBJ1-4; weak D call: TRBD1 (5 bases). CDR3 size: 12 residues. The germline V gene encodes CDR1 SEHNR and CDR2 FQNEAQ (reference sequence). The germline V and J ends were trimmed by 3 bases and 12 bases, with 11 bases remaining between them. The CDR3 DNA follows: TGTGCCAGCAGCTTCCTCCAGGGTGAACTGTTTTTT. As protein: CASSFLQGELFF.

This clone was observed a single time. The J gene is TRBJ1-3, the V gene TRBV5-6; tentative D call: TRBD1 (5 bases). Trimming took off 4 bases at V and 4 bases at J, with 12 bases between the two ends. Germline CDR1 reads SGHDT; CDR2 reads YYEEEE. This CDR3 has 14 residues. The CDR3 region is CASSVRVLGNTIYF. In DNA form, the CDR3 reads TGTGCCAGCAGCGTCAGGGTGCTGGGAAACACCATATATTTT. The whole variable domain, filled in from reference TRBV5-6 and TRBJ1-3, reads DAGVTQSPTHLIKTRGQQVTLRCSPKSGHDTVSWYQQALGQGPQFIFQYYEEEERQRGNFPDRFSGHQFPNYSSELNVNALLLGDSALYLCASSVRVLGNTIYFGEGSWLTVV.

This chain uses TRBV5-1 with TRBJ2-1; D is perhaps TRBD2 (5 bases). Looked up from germline, CDR1 is SGHRS and CDR2 is YFSETQ. Trimming pared 5 bases from V and 0 bases from J, leaving 12 bases between. This CDR3 spans 15 amino acids. CDR3: CASSSASNSYNEQFF. Here the CDR3 DNA reads TGCGCCAGCAGTTCGGCTAGCAACTCCTACAATGAGCAGTTCTTC.

In its sample, this clone was seen once. This chain joins TRBV6-5 and TRBJ1-4, with unresolved D. Per germline, CDR1 MNHEY and CDR2 SVGAGI. The V end lost 2 bases, the J end lost 8 bases, and 12 bases lay between the germline ends. This CDR3 has 14 amino acids. CDR3 in amino acids: CASSYGEEKEKLFF. The CDR3 bases are TGTGCCAGCAGTTACGGGGAGGAAAAGGAAAAACTGTTTTTT.

The genes are TRBV6-1 and TRBJ2-5; tentative D call: TRBD1 (5 bases). Trimming pared 2 bases from V and 3 bases from J, leaving 10 bases between. The CDR3 consists of 14 residues. CDR1 is MNHNS, CDR2 SASEGT, per germline. CDR3 in DNA: TGTGCCAGCAGTGAAAGTAGGACAAAAGAGACCCAGTACTTC. Translating it yields CASSESRTKETQYF.

The V call is TRBV4-2, the J call TRBJ1-1; the match to TRBD1 covers 10 bases. Unmatched junction bases numbered 4, after V lost 1 base and J lost 2 bases. The CDR3 runs 16 residues. Germline V gives CDR1 LGHNA, CDR2 YNFKEQ. The CDR3 coding sequence is TGTGCCAGCAGCCAAGTCGGGACAGGGGTAAACACTGAAGCTTTCTTT. Its protein product is CASSQVGTGVNTEAFF.

V gene TRBV28 combines with J gene TRBJ1-5, with TRBD1 matching 9 bases. With V trimmed by 4 bases and J by 6 bases, 1 base remained unmatched. The CDR3 is 13 amino acids. From germline, CDR1 is MDHEN and CDR2 SYDVKM. The CDR3 is CASSWTGAQPQHF. Here the CDR3 DNA reads TGTGCCAGCAGTTGGACAGGGGCTCAGCCCCAGCATTTT.

The gene calls are TRBV6-1 and TRBJ2-3, with D hard to call. Deletions cut 3 bases from V and 2 bases from J, with 18 bases between. CDR3 length: 17 residues. Germline-derived CDR1 and CDR2 are MNHNS and SASEGT. Here the CDR3 DNA reads TGTGCCAGCAGTGATGGTCTTGGAGTAGCCTCCACAGATACGCAGTATTTT. Protein product: CASSDGLGVASTDTQYF.

This clone has a handful of counts. The chain joins TRBV7-9 to TRBJ2-3, with 8 bases aligning to TRBD2. The CDR3 length is 17 residues. Unmatched junction bases numbered 11, after V lost 1 base and J lost 5 bases. CDR1 and CDR2 from the germline V gene are SEHNR and FQNEAQ (reference sequence). CDR3 DNA: TGTGCCAGCAGCTTAGTAGGAGTGGCGGGGGGCGTAGATACGCAGTATTTT. It yields the protein CASSLVGVAGGVDTQYF.

V usage is TRBV7-6 and J usage is TRBJ1-3; 9 bases match TRBD1. Germline values: CDR1 SGHVS, CDR2 FNYEAQ. With V trimmed by 6 bases and J by 1 base, 10 bases remained unmatched. This CDR3 contains 17 residues. The CDR3: CASSKNPGTGSGNTIYF. The CDR3 DNA is TGTGCCAGCAGTAAAAATCCCGGGACAGGGTCTGGAAACACCATATATTTT.

The chain uses TRBV6-6 and TRBJ1-4, with a possible D match to TRBD1 (5 bases). Per germline, CDR1 MNHNY and CDR2 SVGAGI (reference sequence). Trimming shortened V by 0 bases and J by 7 bases, and 12 bases separated the two germline ends. This CDR3 comprises 15 residues. In DNA form, the CDR3 reads TGTGCCAGCAGTTACTCCCCGGGGGGTCTTGAAAAACTGTTTTTT. It codes for CASSYSPGGLEKLFF.

This rearrangement joins TRBV5-1 to TRBJ1-2, with D maybe TRBD1 (6 bases). V was cut by 4 bases and J by 8 bases, with 24 bases left in between. This CDR3 region has 16 residues. Germline CDR1 reads SGHRS; CDR2 reads YFSETQ. The CDR3 sequence is CASSARPGQGSEGYTF. The CDR3 bases are TGCGCCAGCAGCGCAAGACCGGGACAAGGATCGGAGGGCTACACCTTC.

This chain connects TRBV19 to TRBJ1-1; 9 nucleotides line up with TRBD1. The length of the CDR3 is 14 residues. With 5 bases clipped from V and 5 bases from J, the junction kept 6 bases outside the gene matches. Per the germline V gene, CDR1 is LNHDA and CDR2 is SQIVND (reference sequence). The CDR3 coding sequence is TGTGCCAGTAGTGGGTTACAGGGGGCGACTGAAGCTTTCTTT. Amino acid sequence: CASSGLQGATEAFF. The variable domain in full, completed from reference TRBV19 and TRBJ1-1, reads DGGITQSPKYLFRKEGQNVTLSCEQNLNHDAMYWYRQDPGQGLRLIYYSQIVNDFQKGDIAEGYSVSREKKESFPLTVTSAQKNPTAFYLCASSGLQGATEAFFGQGTRLTVV.

A few counts support this clone. This chain links TRBV5-1 with TRBJ2-7, with D perhaps matching TRBD1 (5 bases). Germline assignment: CDR1 SGHRS and CDR2 YFSETQ. Trimming cost V 1 base and J 7 bases, with 6 bases left between them. The CDR3 runs to 11 residues. CDR3 DNA sequence: TGCGCCAGCAGCTTGTCAGGGGAGCAGTACTTC. Residues: CASSLSGEQYF.

This clone was observed a single time. The chain recombines TRBV2 with TRBJ2-1; TRBD2 matches at 8 bases. In germline, CDR1 is SNHLY, CDR2 FYNNEI. Trimming at V came to 3 bases and at J to 2 bases, leaving 3 bases not matched to a gene. The CDR3 covers 15 residues. The CDR3 bases are TGTGCCAGCAGTGAGGACGGGGGGGCCTACAATGAGCAGTTCTTC. It yields the protein CASSEDGGAYNEQFF.

This sequence joins TRBV5-6 and TRBJ1-2, with D perhaps matching TRBD1 (6 bases). The CDR3 loop spans 13 amino acids. From germline, CDR1 is SGHDT and CDR2 YYEEEE. V dropped 3 bases and J dropped 3 bases, with 9 bases sitting between them. The chain's CDR3 is CASSSTGDYGYTF. The CDR3 DNA sequence: TGTGCCAGCAGCTCGACAGGAGACTATGGCTACACCTTC.

This chain links TRBV11-1 with TRBJ1-2; no clear D. The CDR3 length is 17 residues. Deletions cut 2 bases from V and 0 bases from J, with 16 bases between. Germline CDR1 reads SGHAT; CDR2 reads FQDESV (reference sequence). This CDR3 is CASSLNIWLEANYGYTF. In DNA, the CDR3 is TGTGCCAGCAGCTTAAATATTTGGCTAGAAGCTAACTATGGCTACACCTTC.

The chain has TRBV27 and TRBJ1-1; D is perhaps TRBD1 (6 bases). The germline CDR1 and CDR2 sequences are MNHEY and SMNVEV (reference sequence). CDR3 length: 10 residues. In DNA, the CDR3 is TGTCCCGAGGGGGGGGCAGGGGCTTTCTTT. This sequence encodes CPEGGAGAFF.

The chain joins TRBV14 to TRBJ1-1, with D perhaps TRBD1 (5 bases). The CDR3 loop spans 19 amino acids. V shed 0 bases and J shed 0 bases, with 20 bases lying between them. Germline V lookup: CDR1 SGHDN, CDR2 FVKESK. The CDR3 spells CASSQEMRFRTNMNTEAFF. DNA for the CDR3: TGTGCCAGCAGCCAAGAGATGAGATTTAGGACAAACATGAACACTGAAGCTTTCTTT. Together with reference TRBV14 and TRBJ1-1, the CDR3 gives the full variable domain: EAGVTQFPSHSVIEKGQTVTLRCDPISGHDNLYWYRRVMGKEIKFLLHFVKESKQDESGMPNNRFLAERTGGTYSTLKVQPAELEDSGVYFCASSQEMRFRTNMNTEAFFGQGTRLTVV.

This clone appeared a few times. The V and J genes are TRBV5-4 and TRBJ2-3, with D perhaps TRBD1 (5 bases). V lost 0 bases and J 0 bases, leaving 8 bases between the germline ends. Germline CDR1 reads SGHNT; CDR2 reads YYREEE (reference sequence). The CDR3 is 15 residues long. Here the CDR3 DNA reads TGTGCCAGCAGCTTGGGGGGCGTAAGCACAGATACGCAGTATTTT. The encoded protein is CASSLGGVSTDTQYF.

V and J are TRBV14 and TRBJ1-2; D ambiguous. The ends were cut back, 1 base at V and 8 bases at J, with 17 bases in the middle. Germline CDR1 reads SGHDN; CDR2 reads FVKESK. The CDR3 extends over 15 amino acids. DNA for the CDR3: TGTGCCAGCAGCCAAGCTCCGTTCAGTGGAGGCGGCTACACCTTC. Translation gives CASSQAPFSGGGYTF.

The V gene is TRBV30, the J gene TRBJ1-1; 8 positions match TRBD1. The CDR3 spans 12 residues. Germline V lookup: CDR1 GTSNPN, CDR2 SVGIG (reference sequence). With 2 bases clipped from V and 10 bases from J, the junction kept 6 bases outside the gene matches. The CDR3 spells CAWSRQGAVAFF. The CDR3 bases are TGTGCCTGGAGTCGCCAGGGGGCTGTAGCTTTCTTT. Drawing the rest from reference TRBV30 and TRBJ1-1, the complete variable domain is SQTIHQWPATLVQPVGSPLSLECTVEGTSNPNLYWYRQAAGRGLQLLFYSVGIGQISSEVPQNLSASRPQDRQFILSSKKLLLSDSGFYLCAWSRQGAVAFFGQGTRLTVV.

This clone was found once. V gene TRBV6-1 combines with J gene TRBJ1-1; the match to TRBD1 covers 7 bases. The CDR3 has 17 residues. The germline V gene has CDR1 MNHNS and CDR2 SASEGT. J was trimmed by 11 bases and V by 3 bases; bases with no gene match: 21. The CDR3 coding sequence is TGTGCCAGCAGTGATCTGGGTGGAAGGGCGATTGACAGGGATGCTTTCTTT. Its translation: CASSDLGGRAIDRDAFF.

J is TRBJ1-1 and V is TRBV19; 8 bases fit TRBD1. The CDR3 totals 14 residues. Germline trimming cut 4 bases from V and 4 bases from J; bases unmatched to any gene: 5. The V gene's germline CDR1 is LNHDA and CDR2 SQIVND (reference sequence). CDR3 DNA sequence: TGTGCCAGTAGTACACAGGGGGGTGGCACTGAAGCTTTCTTT. This sequence encodes CASSTQGGGTEAFF.

The chain has TRBV4-2 and TRBJ1-6, with D possibly being TRBD1 (6 bases). The CDR3 covers 16 residues. Trimming stripped 4 bases from V and 7 bases from J, with 17 bases between. Germline CDR1 reads LGHNA; CDR2 reads YNFKEQ. The CDR3 bases are TGTGCCAGCAGCCGTAGCTCGTGGACAGCCAATTCACCCCTCCACTTT. Its protein is CASSRSSWTANSPLHF.

This chain connects TRBV13 to TRBJ1-1; a possible D gene is TRBD1 (6 bases). Germline V lookup: CDR1 PRHDT, CDR2 FYEKMQ (reference sequence). The ends were cut back, 3 bases at V and 2 bases at J, with 10 bases in the middle. CDR3 length equals 14 residues. This CDR3 is CASSFGGPNTEAFF. CDR3 in DNA: TGTGCCAGCAGCTTTGGGGGCCCAAACACTGAAGCTTTCTTT.

The gene calls are TRBV4-2 and TRBJ2-3; D is possibly TRBD2 (5 bases). CDR3 size: 13 residues. V was pared by 3 bases and J by 2 bases, with 6 bases between. Germline-derived CDR1 and CDR2 are LGHNA and YNFKEQ. Here the CDR3 reads CASSQEATDTQYF. The CDR3 coding sequence is TGTGCCAGCAGCCAGGAGGCCACAGATACGCAGTATTTT.